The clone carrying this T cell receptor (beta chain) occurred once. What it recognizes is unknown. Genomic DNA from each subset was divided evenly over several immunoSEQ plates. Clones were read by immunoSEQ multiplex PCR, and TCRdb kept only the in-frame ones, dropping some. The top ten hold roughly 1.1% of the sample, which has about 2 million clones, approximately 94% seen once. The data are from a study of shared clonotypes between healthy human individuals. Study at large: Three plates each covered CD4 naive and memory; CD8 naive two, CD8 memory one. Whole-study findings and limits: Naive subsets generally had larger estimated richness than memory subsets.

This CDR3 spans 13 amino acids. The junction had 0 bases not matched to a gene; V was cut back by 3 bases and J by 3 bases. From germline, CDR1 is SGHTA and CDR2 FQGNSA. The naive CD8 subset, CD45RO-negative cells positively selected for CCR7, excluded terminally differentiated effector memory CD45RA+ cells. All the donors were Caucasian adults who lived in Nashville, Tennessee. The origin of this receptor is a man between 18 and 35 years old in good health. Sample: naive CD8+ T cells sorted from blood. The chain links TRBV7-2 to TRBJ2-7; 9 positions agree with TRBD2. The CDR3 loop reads CASSFSGGYEQYF. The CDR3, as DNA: TGTGCCAGCAGCTTTAGCGGGGGCTACGAGCAGTACTTC.